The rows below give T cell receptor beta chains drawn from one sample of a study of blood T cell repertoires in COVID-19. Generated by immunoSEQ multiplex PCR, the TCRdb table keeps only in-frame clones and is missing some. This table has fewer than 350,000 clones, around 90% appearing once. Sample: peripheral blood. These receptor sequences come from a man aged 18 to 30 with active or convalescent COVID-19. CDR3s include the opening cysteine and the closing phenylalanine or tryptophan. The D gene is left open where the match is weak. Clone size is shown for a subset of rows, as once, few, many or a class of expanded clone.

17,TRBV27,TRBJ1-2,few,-,CASSPDPDRMVYDGYTF,TGTGCCAGCAGTCCAGACCCCGACAGAATGGTCTATGATGGCTACACCTTC
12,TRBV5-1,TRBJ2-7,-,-,CASSLRTDEQYF,TGCGCCAGCAGCTTGAGGACAGACGAGCAGTACTTC
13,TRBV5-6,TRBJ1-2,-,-,CASSWRQQSSYTF,TGTGCCAGCAGCTGGAGACAGCAATCAAGCTACACCTTC
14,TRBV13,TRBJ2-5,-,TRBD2,CASSLTSGAETQYF,TGTGCCAGCAGCTTAACTAGCGGGGCGGAGACCCAGTACTTC
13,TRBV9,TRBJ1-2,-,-,CASSVQGTGSYTF,TGTGCCAGCAGCGTGCAGGGCACTGGTAGCTACACCTTC
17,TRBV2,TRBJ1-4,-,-,CASRPRDGRRGREKLFF,TGTGCCAGCAGACCCCGGGACGGGAGGAGGGGCAGGGAAAAACTGTTTTTT
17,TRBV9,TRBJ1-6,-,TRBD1,CASSVEGQSRPNSPLHF,TGTGCCAGCAGCGTAGAGGGACAGTCGCGACCTAATTCACCCCTCCACTTT
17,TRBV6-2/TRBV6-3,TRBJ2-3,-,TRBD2,CASSSIGSGGGRDTQYF,TGTGCCAGCAGTTCCATTGGTAGCGGGGGAGGACGCGATACGCAGTATTTT
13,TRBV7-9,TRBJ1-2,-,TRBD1,CASSSTGVGGYTF,TGTGCCAGCAGCTCGACAGGGGTGGGCGGCTACACCTTC
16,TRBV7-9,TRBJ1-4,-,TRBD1,CASSLLSTGDFEKLFF,TGTGCCAGCAGCTTATTGAGTACAGGGGACTTTGAAAAACTGTTTTTT
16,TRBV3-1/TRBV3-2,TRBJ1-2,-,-,CASSPNRVLTGYGYTF,TGTGCCAGCAGCCCAAACCGGGTCCTCACCGGCTATGGCTACACCTTC
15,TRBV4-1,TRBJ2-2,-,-,CASSQVHIVPGELFF,TGCGCCAGCAGCCAAGTTCATATAGTCCCCGGGGAGCTGTTTTTT
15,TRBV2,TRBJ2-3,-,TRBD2,CARLRVRGSTDTQYF,TGTGCCAGGTTGAGGGTGCGGGGGAGCACAGATACGCAGTATTTT
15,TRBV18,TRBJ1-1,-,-,CASSPGKGFWAEAFF,TGTGCCAGCTCCCCCGGAAAGGGGTTTTGGGCTGAAGCTTTCTTT
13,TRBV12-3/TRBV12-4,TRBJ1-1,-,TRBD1,CASSLDRGTEAFF,TGTGCCAGCAGTCTCGACAGGGGGACTGAAGCTTTCTTT
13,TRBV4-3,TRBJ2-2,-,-,CASSRQNTGELFF,TGCGCCAGCAGCCGACAGAACACCGGGGAGCTGTTTTTT
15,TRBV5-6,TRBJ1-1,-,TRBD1,CASSLYRGPWTEAFF,TGTGCCAGCAGCTTGTACAGGGGGCCTTGGACTGAAGCTTTCTTT
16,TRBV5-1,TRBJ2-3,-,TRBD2,CASSLGGGGARDTQYF,TGCGCCAGCAGCCTAGGCGGCGGGGGGGCACGAGATACGCAGTATTTT
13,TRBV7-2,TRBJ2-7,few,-,CASSLVKAYEQYF,TGTGCCAGCAGCTTAGTTAAAGCTTACGAGCAGTACTTC
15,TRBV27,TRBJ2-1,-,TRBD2,CASSFLAGAYNEQFF,TGTGCCAGCAGTTTTCTAGCGGGGGCCTACAATGAGCAGTTCTTC
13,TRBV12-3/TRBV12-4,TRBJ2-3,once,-,CASLGTGTDTQYF,TGTGCCAGCCTAGGGACTGGTACAGATACGCAGTATTTT
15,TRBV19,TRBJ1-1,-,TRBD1,CASSMGTAMNTEAFF,TGTGCCAGTAGTATGGGGACAGCCATGAACACTGAAGCTTTCTTT
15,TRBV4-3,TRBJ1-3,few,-,CASNLGLNSGNTIYF,TGCGCCAGCAACCTCGGACTGAACTCTGGAAACACCATATATTTT